This T cell receptor beta chain is drawn from a study of T cells after yellow fever vaccination. TCRdb ran MiXCR on the 5' RACE reads and lists one entry per CDR3 protein. The data hold 250,000 to 300,000 distinct CDR3 sequences, with roughly 8.7% observed a single time. The V gene lost 8 bases and the J gene lost 4 bases, with 14 bases spanning the gap. Germline CDR1 is SQVTM and CDR2 is ANQGSEA. The CDR3 is 12 amino acids. The chain uses TRBV29-1 and TRBJ2-5; D might be TRBD1 (5 bases). The TCR comes from a man between 18 and 29 years old who received the YFV17D yellow fever vaccine. The sequencing here drew on CD4+ T cells sorted from PBMCs, taken 5 days after the yellow fever booster vaccination. CDR3 in DNA: TGCAGCATCTTGACAGAACCAGAGACCCAGTACTTC. Amino acid sequence: CSILTEPETQYF.